These 8 T cell receptor beta chains originate from one sample sequenced in a study of T cell responses to AZD1222 COVID-19 vaccine. Assay: immunoSEQ multiplex PCR; the TCRdb copy retains only in-frame clones and omits some. The table has some 130,000 clones, 90% to 95% seen once. The sample here was peripheral blood, taken on day 0 of AZD1222 vaccination. These receptor sequences come from an adult in good health.

The gene calls are TRBV15 and TRBJ1-2; 7 bases match TRBD1. The germline V gene has CDR1 LNHNV and CDR2 YYDKDF (reference sequence). CDR3 size: 16 residues. With 0 bases clipped from V and 8 bases from J, the junction kept 12 bases outside the gene matches. This CDR3 reads CATSRDTLDRPGGYTF. The CDR3 DNA follows: TGTGCCACCAGCAGAGATACCCTGGACAGGCCAGGGGGCTACACCTTC.

The DNA of the CDR3 is TGTGCCAGCAGCTTAGGGGGGACAACAGGGGTCCCGGCCTATGGCTACACCTTC. Translated: CASSLGGTTGVPAYGYTF. This rearrangement joins TRBV7-2 to TRBJ1-2; 7 bases are shared with TRBD1. The CDR3 covers 18 residues. The J segment lost 4 bases and the V segment lost 1 base, leaving 15 bases of the junction unmatched. The germline CDR1 and CDR2 sequences are SGHTA and FQGNSA.

This chain links TRBV14 with TRBJ2-3, with D perhaps TRBD1 (6 bases). The V and J ends lost 6 bases and 1 base respectively, with 14 bases between them. The V gene's germline CDR1 is SGHDN and CDR2 FVKESK. This CDR3 comprises 15 residues. CDR3 DNA: TGTGCCAGCAGGGCTACAGGGTATGGCACAGATACGCAGTATTTT. Protein product: CASRATGYGTDTQYF.

The rearrangement links TRBV7-2 to TRBJ2-7; tentatively, D is TRBD2 (5 bases). The CDR3 runs 15 residues. Germline V gene lookup returns CDR1 SGHTA and CDR2 FQGNSA. Between the trimmed V and J ends, which lost 2 bases and 3 bases, there was a span of 14 bases. The CDR3 sequence is CASSLRPGTDYEQYF. DNA of the CDR3: TGTGCCAGCAGCTTACGGCCGGGAACGGACTACGAGCAGTACTTC.

The chain combines TRBV11-2 with TRBJ1-5; 7 bases map to TRBD1. The germline V gene has CDR1 SGHAT and CDR2 FQNNGV. This CDR3 spans 15 amino acids. V shed 0 bases and J 7 bases; nucleotides not matched to a gene: 6. The CDR3 nucleotides read TGTGCCAGCAGCTTAGACATGACAGGGAGGCAGCCCCAGCATTTT. This translates into CASSLDMTGRQPQHF.

The chain recombines TRBV27 with TRBJ2-7; D ambiguous. Germline CDR1 and CDR2: MNHEY and SMNVEV (reference sequence). Trimming removed 4 bases at V and 6 bases at J, with 13 bases between. The CDR3 spans 13 residues. This CDR3 reads CASSWASVAEQYF. For the CDR3, the DNA is TGTGCCAGCAGTTGGGCTAGTGTCGCCGAGCAGTACTTC.

This chain connects TRBV4-2 to TRBJ2-5; D is unclear. The length of the CDR3 is 12 residues. Germline lookup yields CDR1 LGHNA and CDR2 YNFKEQ. V gave up 1 base and J gave up 5 bases, with 5 bases separating them. CDR3 in amino acids: CASSQGSETQYF. CDR3 bases: TGTGCCAGCAGCCAAGGGTCGGAGACCCAGTACTTC.

The V and J genes are TRBV27 and TRBJ1-2, with D perhaps TRBD1 (6 bases). Germline V gene lookup returns CDR1 MNHEY and CDR2 SMNVEV (reference sequence). V lost 3 bases to trimming and J lost 8 bases, with 16 bases between them. This CDR3 has 14 residues. The CDR3 nucleotides read TGTGCCAGCAGTTTTCAGACAGGCCCGTTAGGCTACACCTTC. Encoded protein: CASSFQTGPLGYTF.